The clone carrying this TCR beta chain is labeled medium-sized (0.01 to 0.1%). As yet, its antigen is unknown. This entry belongs to a study of cytomegalovirus exposure and HLA in healthy donors. Assay used: immunoSEQ multiplex PCR; TCRdb lists only in-frame clones, some missing. The sample holds 50,000 to 65,000 clones, 85% to 95% seen once. General study results and limits: Among TCR beta chains, those listed as cytomegalovirus-associated numbered about 150.

Input material: PBMCs. The sequence was collected from a woman between 18 and 29 years old in good health and CMV-seropositive.

In DNA form, the CDR3 reads TGTGCCAGCAGCCTCACGATTGGTCGGTACAATGAGCAGTTCTTC. This sequence encodes CASSLTIGRYNEQFF. The chain has TRBV7-3 and TRBJ2-1; unclear D gene. Germline V lookup: CDR1 SGHTA, CDR2 FQGTGA. The CDR3 extends over 15 amino acids. V was trimmed by 5 bases and J by 4 bases, leaving 15 bases between them.